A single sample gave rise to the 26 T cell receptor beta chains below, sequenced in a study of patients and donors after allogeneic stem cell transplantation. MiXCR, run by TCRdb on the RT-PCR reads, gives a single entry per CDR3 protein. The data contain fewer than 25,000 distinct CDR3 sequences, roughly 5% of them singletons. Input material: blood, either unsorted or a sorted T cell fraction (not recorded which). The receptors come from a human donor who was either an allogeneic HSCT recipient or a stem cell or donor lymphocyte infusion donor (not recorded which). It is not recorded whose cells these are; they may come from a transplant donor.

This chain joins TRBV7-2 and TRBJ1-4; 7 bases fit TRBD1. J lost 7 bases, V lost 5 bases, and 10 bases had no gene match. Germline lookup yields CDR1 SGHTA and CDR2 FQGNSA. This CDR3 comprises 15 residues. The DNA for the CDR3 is TGTGCCAGCAGCACAATGACAGGGTTTGGTGAAAAACTGTTTTTT. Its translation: CASSTMTGFGEKLFF.

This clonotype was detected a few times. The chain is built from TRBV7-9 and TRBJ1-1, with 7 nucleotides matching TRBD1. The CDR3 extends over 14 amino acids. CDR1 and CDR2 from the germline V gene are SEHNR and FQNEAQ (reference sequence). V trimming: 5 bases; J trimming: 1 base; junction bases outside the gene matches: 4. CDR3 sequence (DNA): TGTGCCAGCAGCGTTTGGGACAGGAACACTGAAGCTTTCTTT. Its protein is CASSVWDRNTEAFF.

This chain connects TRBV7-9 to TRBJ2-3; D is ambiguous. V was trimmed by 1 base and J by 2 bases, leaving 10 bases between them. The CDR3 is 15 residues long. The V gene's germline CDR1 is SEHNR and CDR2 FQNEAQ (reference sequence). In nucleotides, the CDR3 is TGTGCCAGCAGCTTAGTAGGGCAGGTCACAGATACGCAGTATTTT. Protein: CASSLVGQVTDTQYF.

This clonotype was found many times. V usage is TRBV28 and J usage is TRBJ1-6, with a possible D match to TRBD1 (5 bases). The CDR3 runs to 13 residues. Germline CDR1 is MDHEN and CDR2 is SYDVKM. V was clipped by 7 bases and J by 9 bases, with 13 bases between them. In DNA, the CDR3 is TGTGCCAGCATCAGGGACCTGGGTTCACCCCTCCACTTT. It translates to CASIRDLGSPLHF.

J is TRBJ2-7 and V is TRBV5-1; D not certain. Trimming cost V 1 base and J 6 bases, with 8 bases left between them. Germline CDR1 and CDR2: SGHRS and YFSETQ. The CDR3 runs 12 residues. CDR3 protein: CASSLLVFEQYF. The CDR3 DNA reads TGCGCCAGCAGCTTGCTGGTTTTCGAGCAGTACTTC.

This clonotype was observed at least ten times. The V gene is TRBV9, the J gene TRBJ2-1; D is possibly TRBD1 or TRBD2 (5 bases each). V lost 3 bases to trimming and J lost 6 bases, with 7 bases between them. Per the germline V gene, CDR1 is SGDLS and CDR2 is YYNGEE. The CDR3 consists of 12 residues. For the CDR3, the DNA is TGTGCCAGCAGCGCGGGGACCAATGAGCAGTTCTTC. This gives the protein CASSAGTNEQFF.

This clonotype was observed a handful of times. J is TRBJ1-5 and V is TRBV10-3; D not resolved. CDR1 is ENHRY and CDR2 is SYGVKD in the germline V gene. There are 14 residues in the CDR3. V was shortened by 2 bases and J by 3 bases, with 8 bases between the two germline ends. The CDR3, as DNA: TGTGCCATCAGTGAGCGGCAGAACAATCAGCCCCAGCATTTT. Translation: CAISERQNNQPQHF.

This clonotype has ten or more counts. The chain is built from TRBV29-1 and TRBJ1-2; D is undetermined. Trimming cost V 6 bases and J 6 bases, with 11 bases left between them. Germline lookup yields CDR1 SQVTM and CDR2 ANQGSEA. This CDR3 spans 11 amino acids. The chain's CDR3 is CSVYPRDGYTF. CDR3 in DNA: TGCAGCGTCTATCCTAGGGATGGCTACACCTTC.

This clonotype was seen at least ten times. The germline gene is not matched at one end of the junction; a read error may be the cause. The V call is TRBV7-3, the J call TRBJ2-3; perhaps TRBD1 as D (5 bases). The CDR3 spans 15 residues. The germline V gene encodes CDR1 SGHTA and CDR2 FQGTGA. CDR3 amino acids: CASSPGPVSTYTQYF. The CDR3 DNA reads TGTGCCAGCTCTCCAGGGCCTGTAAGCACATATACGCAGTATTTT.

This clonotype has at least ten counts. CDR3 protein: CASSQEIGLGETQYF. The CDR3 DNA sequence: TGTGCCAGCAGCCAAGAAATTGGTTTGGGGGAGACCCAGTACTTC. V is TRBV3-1 and J is TRBJ2-5, with D uncertain. With 0 bases removed from V and 5 bases from J, the gap between germline ends came to 13 bases. In germline, CDR1 is LGHDT, CDR2 YNNKEL (reference sequence). This CDR3 has 15 amino acids.

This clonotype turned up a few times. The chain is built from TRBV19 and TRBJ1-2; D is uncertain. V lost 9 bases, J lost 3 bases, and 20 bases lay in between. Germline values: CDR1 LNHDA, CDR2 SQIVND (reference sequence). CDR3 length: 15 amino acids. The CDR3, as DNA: TGTGCCAGCAGTCCCGACCGGAGTGAGCACTATGGCTACACCTTC. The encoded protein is CASSPDRSEHYGYTF.

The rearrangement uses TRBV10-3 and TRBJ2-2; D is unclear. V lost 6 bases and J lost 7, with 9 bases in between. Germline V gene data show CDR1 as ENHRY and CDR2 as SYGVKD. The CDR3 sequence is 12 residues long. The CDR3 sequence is CAIREKVGELFF. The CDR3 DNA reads TGTGCCATCAGGGAGAAGGTCGGGGAGCTGTTTTTT.

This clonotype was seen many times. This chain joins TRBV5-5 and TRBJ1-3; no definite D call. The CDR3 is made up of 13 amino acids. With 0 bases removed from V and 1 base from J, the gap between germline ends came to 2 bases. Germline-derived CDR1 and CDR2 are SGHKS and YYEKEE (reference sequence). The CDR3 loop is CASSLGSGNTIYF. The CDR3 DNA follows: TGTGCCAGCAGCTTGGGATCTGGAAACACCATATATTTT. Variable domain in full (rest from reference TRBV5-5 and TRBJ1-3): DAGVTQSPTHLIKTRGQQVTLRCSPISGHKSVSWYQQVLGQGPQFIFQYYEKEERGRGNFPDRFSARQFPNYSSELNVNALLLGDSALYLCASSLGSGNTIYFGEGSWLTVV.

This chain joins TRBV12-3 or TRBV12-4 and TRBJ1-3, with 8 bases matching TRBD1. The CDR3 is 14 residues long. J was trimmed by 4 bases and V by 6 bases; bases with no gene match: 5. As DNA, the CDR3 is TGTGCCAGCAGGGGACAGGCGATAGGAAACACCATATATTTT. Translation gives CASRGQAIGNTIYF.

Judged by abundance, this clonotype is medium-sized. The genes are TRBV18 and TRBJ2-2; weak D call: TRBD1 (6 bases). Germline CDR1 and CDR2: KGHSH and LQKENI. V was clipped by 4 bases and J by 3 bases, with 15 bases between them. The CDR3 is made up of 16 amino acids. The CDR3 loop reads CASSLTGSTDTGELFF. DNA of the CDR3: TGTGCCAGCTCACTAACAGGGAGCACGGACACCGGGGAGCTGTTTTTT.

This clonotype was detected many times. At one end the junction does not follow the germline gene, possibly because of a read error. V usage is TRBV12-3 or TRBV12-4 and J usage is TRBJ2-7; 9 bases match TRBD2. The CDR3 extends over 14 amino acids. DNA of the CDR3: TGTGCCAGCGGTTTAGCTAGCGGGACCTACGAGCAGTACTTC. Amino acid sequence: CASGLASGTYEQYF.

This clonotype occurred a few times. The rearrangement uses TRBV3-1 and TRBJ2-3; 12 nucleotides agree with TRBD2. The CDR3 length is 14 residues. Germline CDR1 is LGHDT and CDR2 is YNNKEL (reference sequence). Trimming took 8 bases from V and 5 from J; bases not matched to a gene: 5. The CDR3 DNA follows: TGTGCCAGCTCTGGACTAGCGGGGAAAGATACGCAGTATTTT. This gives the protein CASSGLAGKDTQYF.

CDR3 bases: TGTGCCAGCAGCTTAGTGGATTTCAGGGGTTCGTACGAGCAGTACTTC. It is translated as CASSLVDFRGSYEQYF. The chain recombines TRBV13 with TRBJ2-7, with D perhaps TRBD1 (6 bases). The V end was cut by 1 base, the J end by 4 bases, with 17 bases between. Germline values: CDR1 PRHDT, CDR2 FYEKMQ (reference sequence). The CDR3 spans 16 residues.

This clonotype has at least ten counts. The CDR3 DNA is TGTGCCAGCAGGGGGGACAGGTTTGGTGGCTACACCTTC. This translates into CASRGDRFGGYTF. This chain connects TRBV27 to TRBJ1-2; 8 nucleotides align to TRBD1. In germline, CDR1 is MNHEY, CDR2 SMNVEV (reference sequence). The CDR3 extends over 13 amino acids. V shed 6 bases, J shed 7 bases, and the junction held 7 bases outside the gene matches.

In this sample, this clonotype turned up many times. CDR3 loop: CASTRYGETQYF. The CDR3 nucleotides are TGTGCCAGCACCCGCTACGGGGAGACCCAGTACTTC. This chain uses TRBV3-1 with TRBJ2-5, with D hard to call. Germline loops: CDR1 LGHDT, CDR2 YNNKEL (reference sequence). The CDR3 is 12 residues long. V lost 7 bases and J 5 bases, leaving 11 bases between the germline ends.

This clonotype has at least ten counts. In nucleotides, the CDR3 is TGTGCCAGCAGCCTACAGGGGGCCTTCTCTGGAAACACCATATATTTT. Protein sequence: CASSLQGAFSGNTIYF. V gene TRBV7-3 combines with J gene TRBJ1-3, with 9 bases identical to TRBD1. V lost 5 bases and J lost 0; bases outside the gene matches: 5. CDR1 SGHTA and CDR2 FQGTGA come from the germline V gene. The CDR3 is made up of 16 amino acids. Together with reference TRBV7-3 and TRBJ1-3, the CDR3 gives the full variable domain: GAGVSQTPSNKVTEKGKYVELRCDPISGHTALYWYRQSLGQGPEFLIYFQGTGAADDSGLPNDRFFAVRPEGSVSTLKIQRTERGDSAVYLCASSLQGAFSGNTIYFGEGSWLTVV.

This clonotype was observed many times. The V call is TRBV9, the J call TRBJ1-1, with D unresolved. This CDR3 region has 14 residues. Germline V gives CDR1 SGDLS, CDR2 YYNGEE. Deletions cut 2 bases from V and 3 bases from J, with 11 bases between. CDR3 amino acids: CASSVSNRDTEAFF. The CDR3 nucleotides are TGTGCCAGCAGCGTCTCAAACCGTGACACTGAAGCTTTCTTT.

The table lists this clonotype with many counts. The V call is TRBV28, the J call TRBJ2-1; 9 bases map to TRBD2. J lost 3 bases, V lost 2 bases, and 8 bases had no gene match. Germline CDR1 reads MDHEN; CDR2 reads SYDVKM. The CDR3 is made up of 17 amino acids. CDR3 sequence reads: CASSLPSSGANYNEQFF. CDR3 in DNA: TGTGCCAGCAGTTTACCCTCTAGCGGGGCCAACTACAATGAGCAGTTCTTC.

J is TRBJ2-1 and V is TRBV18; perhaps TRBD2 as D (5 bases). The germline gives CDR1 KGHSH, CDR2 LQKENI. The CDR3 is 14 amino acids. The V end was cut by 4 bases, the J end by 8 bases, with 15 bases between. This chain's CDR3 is CASSRLIGGHEQFF. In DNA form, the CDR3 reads TGTGCCAGCTCACGACTGATAGGCGGGCATGAGCAGTTCTTC.

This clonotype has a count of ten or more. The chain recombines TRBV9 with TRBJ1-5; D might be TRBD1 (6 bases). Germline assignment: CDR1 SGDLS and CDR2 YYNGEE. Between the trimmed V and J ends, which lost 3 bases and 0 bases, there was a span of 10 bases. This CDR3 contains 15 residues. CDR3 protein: CASSATGTSNQPQHF. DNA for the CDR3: TGTGCCAGCAGCGCTACAGGGACTAGCAATCAGCCCCAGCATTTT.

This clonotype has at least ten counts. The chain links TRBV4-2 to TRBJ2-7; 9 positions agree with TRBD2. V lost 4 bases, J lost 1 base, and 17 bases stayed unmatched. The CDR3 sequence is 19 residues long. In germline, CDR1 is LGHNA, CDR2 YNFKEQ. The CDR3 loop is CASSPGRGGRAPLSYEQYF. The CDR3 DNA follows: TGTGCCAGCAGCCCCGGACGGGGCGGGAGGGCCCCTCTTTCCTACGAGCAGTACTTC.